This T cell receptor beta chain was found in a study of identical twins. Regarding the study as a whole: Without tracking the same donors, conclusions rested on cross-sectional statistical analysis.

A template switching step contributed a universal primer site, while unique molecular identifiers were present in the cDNA. TCRdb used MiXCR to reprocess the 5' RACE reads, holding one entry per CDR3 protein. In the table there are 500,000 or so distinct CDR3 sequences, under 25% of which are singletons. This clonotype was found a few times. Its antigen is unknown. The germline CDR1 and CDR2 sequences are SQVTM and ANQGSEA. CDR3 length: 12 amino acids. J lost 15 bases, V lost 4 bases, and 12 bases had no gene match. These records were also assigned to another study, of T cells expressing NK-cell markers. That source adds: Eight donors were sequenced, seven testing HCMV-seropositive and one testing seronegative.

The sequencing sample was made of CD4+ T cells sorted from blood. The receptor was isolated from a woman aged 18-29 years in good health. The J gene is TRBJ2-1, the V gene TRBV29-1, with 7 positions matching TRBD1. The CDR3 sequence: CSVAHRGPSRFF. Here the CDR3 DNA reads TGCAGCGTTGCCCACAGGGGCCCTAGCAGGTTCTTC.